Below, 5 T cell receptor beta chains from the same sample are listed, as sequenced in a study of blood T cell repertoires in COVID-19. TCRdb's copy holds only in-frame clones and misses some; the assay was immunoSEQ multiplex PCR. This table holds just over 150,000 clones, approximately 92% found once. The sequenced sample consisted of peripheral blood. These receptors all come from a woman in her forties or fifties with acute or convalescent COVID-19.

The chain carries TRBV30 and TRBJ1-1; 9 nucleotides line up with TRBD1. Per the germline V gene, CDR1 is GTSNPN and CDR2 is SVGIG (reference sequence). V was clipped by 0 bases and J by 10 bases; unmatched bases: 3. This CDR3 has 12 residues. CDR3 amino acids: CAWSVTTGGAFF. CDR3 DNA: TGTGCCTGGAGTGTTACGACAGGGGGAGCTTTCTTT.

CDR3 nucleotides: TGTGCCAGTAGCTTCGCCCTGGCGGACACTGAAGCTTTCTTT. Translation: CASSFALADTEAFF. The rearrangement uses TRBV19 and TRBJ1-1; D is unclear. V was clipped by 6 bases and J by 3 bases, with 14 bases between them. The CDR3 loop spans 14 amino acids. The germline V gene encodes CDR1 LNHDA and CDR2 SQIVND (reference sequence). Full variable domain (outside the CDR3, taken from reference TRBV19 and TRBJ1-1): DGGITQSPKYLFRKEGQNVTLSCEQNLNHDAMYWYRQDPGQGLRLIYYSQIVNDFQKGDIAEGYSVSREKKESFPLTVTSAQKNPTAFYLCASSFALADTEAFFGQGTRLTVV.

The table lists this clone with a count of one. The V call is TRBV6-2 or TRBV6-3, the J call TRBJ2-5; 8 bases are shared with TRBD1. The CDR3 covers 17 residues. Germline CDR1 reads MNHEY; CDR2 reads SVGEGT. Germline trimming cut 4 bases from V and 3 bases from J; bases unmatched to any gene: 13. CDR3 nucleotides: TGTGCCAGCAGTTTCGATGTTCCGGGACAGGATAAAGAGACCCAGTACTTC. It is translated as CASSFDVPGQDKETQYF.

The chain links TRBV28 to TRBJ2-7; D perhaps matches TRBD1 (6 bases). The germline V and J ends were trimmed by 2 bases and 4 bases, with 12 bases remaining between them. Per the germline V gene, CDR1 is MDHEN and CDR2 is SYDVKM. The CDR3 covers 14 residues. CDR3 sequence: CASSLQDRRYEQYF. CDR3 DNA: TGTGCCAGCAGTTTACAGGACAGAAGATACGAGCAGTACTTC.

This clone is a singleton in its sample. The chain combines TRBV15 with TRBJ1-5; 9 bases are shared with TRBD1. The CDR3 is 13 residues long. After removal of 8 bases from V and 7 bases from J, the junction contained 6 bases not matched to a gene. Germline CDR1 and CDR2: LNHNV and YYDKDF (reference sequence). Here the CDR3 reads CATAGQGIQPQHF. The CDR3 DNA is TGTGCCACCGCTGGACAGGGGATCCAGCCCCAGCATTTT.